These 17 T cell receptor beta chains were all obtained from the same sample, sequenced in a study of beta chain features in type 1 diabetes. TCRB transcripts that were expressed got sequenced, as all of the isolated RNA had been reverse transcribed. Repertoires were generated with immunoSEQ multiplex PCR, while TCRdb's copy carries only in-frame clones and drops some. The sample has 850,000 to 900,000 clones, 15% to 20% seen once. Sequencing was carried out using naive CD4+ T cells from blood. Every receptor here comes from a woman aged 18-29 years in good health.

On this clone: Since a much larger clone is just one base distant, this may be a read error. The sample carries other DNA sequences with the same CDR3. This chain connects TRBV28 to TRBJ2-1; 7 bases fit TRBD1. The ends lost 5 bases at V and 3 bases at J; junction bases unmatched: 1. Germline CDR1 and CDR2: MDHEN and SYDVKM. CDR3 length: 13 amino acids. CDR3 residues: CASSRDSYNEQFF. CDR3 in DNA: TGTGCCAGCAGTCGGGACAGCTACAATGAGCAGTTCTTC.

The chain employs TRBV25-1 and TRBJ2-7, with 7 nucleotides matching TRBD2. V trimming: 5 bases; J trimming: 7 bases; junction bases outside the gene matches: 5. The CDR3 sequence is 12 residues long. Germline values: CDR1 MGHDK, CDR2 SYGVNS. CDR3 sequence (DNA): TGTGCCAGCAGTCAGCGGGATTGGGAGCAGTACTTC. This codes for CASSQRDWEQYF.

The table lists this clone with a few counts. This chain connects TRBV4-3 to TRBJ2-3; 8 bases line up with TRBD1. The junction had 16 bases not matched to a gene; V was cut back by 3 bases and J by 5 bases. Germline V gene lookup returns CDR1 LGHNA and CDR2 YSLEER. The CDR3 consists of 18 residues. The DNA for the CDR3 is TGCGCCAGCAGCCAGGAAAGGCGGACAGGGAAAATTAGAGATACGCAGTATTTT. Translated, it gives CASSQERRTGKIRDTQYF.

The J gene is TRBJ2-2, the V gene TRBV9; D ambiguous. Trimming pared 4 bases from V and 7 bases from J, leaving 14 bases between. The CDR3 is 14 residues long. In germline, CDR1 is SGDLS, CDR2 YYNGEE. This chain's CDR3 is CASSTSPKGGELFF. The DNA for the CDR3 is TGTGCCAGCAGCACCAGCCCTAAGGGCGGGGAGCTGTTTTTT.

This clone has a handful of counts. V gene TRBV9 combines with J gene TRBJ2-3; no definite D call. V was pared by 2 bases and J by 4 bases, with 17 bases between. Germline V gene data show CDR1 as SGDLS and CDR2 as YYNGEE. The CDR3 sequence is 16 residues long. CDR3 nucleotide sequence: TGTGCCAGCAGCGTGAGTCCGGCTTTTGGTGCAGATACGCAGTATTTT. It yields the protein CASSVSPAFGADTQYF. The full variable domain, completed using reference TRBV9 and TRBJ2-3, is DSGVTQTPKHLITATGQRVTLRCSPRSGDLSVYWYQQSLDQGLQFLIQYYNGEERAKGNILERFSAQQFPDLHSELNLSSLELGDSALYFCASSVSPAFGADTQYFGPGTRLTVL.

This clone was seen a few times. The V and J genes are TRBV28 and TRBJ2-1, with D uncertain. V lost 7 bases and J 0 bases, leaving 4 bases between the germline ends. The CDR3 is 12 amino acids. Looked up from germline, CDR1 is MDHEN and CDR2 is SYDVKM. CDR3 region: CASTSSYNEQFF. As DNA, the CDR3 is TGTGCCAGCACTAGCTCCTACAATGAGCAGTTCTTC. The full variable domain, its missing parts supplied by reference TRBV28 and TRBJ2-1, is DVKVTQSSRYLVKRTGEKVFLECVQDMDHENMFWYRQDPGLGLRLIYFSYDVKMKEKGDIPEGYSVSREKKERFSLILESASTNQTSMYLCASTSSYNEQFFGPGTRLTVL.

This chain uses TRBV5-4 with TRBJ2-1; D unclear. In germline, CDR1 is SGHNT, CDR2 YYREEE (reference sequence). V was shortened by 2 bases and J by 9 bases, with 6 bases between the two germline ends. CDR3 length equals 11 residues. The CDR3 sequence: CASSFQVEQFF. CDR3 in DNA: TGTGCCAGCAGCTTTCAGGTTGAGCAGTTCTTC.

The gene calls are TRBV11-2 and TRBJ1-3; D gene uncertain. Looked up from germline, CDR1 is SGHAT and CDR2 is FQNNGV. Deletions cut 4 bases from V and 1 base from J, with 11 bases between. This CDR3 comprises 15 residues. CDR3 amino acids: CASSYGRASGNTIYF. The CDR3 bases are TGTGCCAGCAGCTACGGACGGGCATCTGGAAACACCATATATTTT.

The V and J genes are TRBV7-2 and TRBJ2-2; the D is unclear. This CDR3 is 12 amino acids long. Germline-derived CDR1 and CDR2 are SGHTA and FQGNSA. Trimming took 5 bases from V and 6 from J, leaving 7 bases between them. The CDR3 sequence: CASSPGPGELFF. DNA of the CDR3: TGTGCCAGCAGCCCCGGTCCCGGGGAGCTGTTTTTT.

This clone has just a few counts. The V gene is TRBV15, the J gene TRBJ2-3; no firm D call. With 4 bases removed from V and 7 bases from J, the gap between germline ends came to 12 bases. Germline V gives CDR1 LNHNV, CDR2 YYDKDF (reference sequence). This CDR3 comprises 13 residues. This CDR3 is CATSTVSANTQYF. The CDR3 coding sequence is TGTGCCACCAGCACAGTGTCTGCCAATACGCAGTATTTT.

This chain uses TRBV7-2 with TRBJ2-3; D ambiguous. Trimming took off 5 bases at V and 2 bases at J, with 14 bases between the two ends. The CDR3 is 15 amino acids. Germline CDR1 and CDR2: SGHTA and FQGNSA. CDR3 loop: CASSGMGRLTDTQYF. The CDR3 region has the DNA TGTGCCAGCAGCGGCATGGGTCGCCTCACAGATACGCAGTATTTT.

Only a few counts were recorded for this clone. The gene calls are TRBV7-2 and TRBJ2-3; 12 bases line up with TRBD2. Unmatched junction bases numbered 7, after V lost 1 base and J lost 5 bases. Germline CDR1 is SGHTA and CDR2 is FQGNSA. This CDR3 is built from 17 residues. CDR3 region: CASSLGTPGLAGDTQYF. Here the CDR3 DNA reads TGTGCCAGCAGCTTAGGGACACCGGGACTAGCGGGAGATACGCAGTATTTT.

This clone was observed a few times. The gene calls are TRBV5-4 and TRBJ2-7, with 10 bases lining up with TRBD2. From germline, CDR1 is SGHNT and CDR2 YYREEE (reference sequence). The CDR3 covers 15 residues. The V and J ends lost 4 bases and 4 bases, in that order; junction bases with no gene match: 8. In nucleotides, the CDR3 is TGTGCCAGCAGCACTCCTAGCGGGAGTAGGTACGAGCAGTACTTC. Its protein is CASSTPSGSRYEQYF.

This clone was counted between two and nine times. The V gene is TRBV7-9, the J gene TRBJ1-2, with no clear D. Germline CDR1 and CDR2: SEHNR and FQNEAQ (reference sequence). This CDR3 is built from 15 residues. V was clipped by 2 bases and J by 2 bases, with 12 bases between them. The CDR3 loop reads CASSLRNQDNYGYTF. The CDR3, as DNA: TGTGCCAGCAGCTTAAGGAACCAGGACAACTATGGCTACACCTTC. The full variable domain, rest sourced from reference TRBV7-9 and TRBJ1-2, is DTGVSQNPRHKITKRGQNVTFRCDPISEHNRLYWYRQTLGQGPEFLTYFQNEAQLEKSRLLSDRFSAERPKGSFSTLEIQRTEQGDSAMYLCASSLRNQDNYGYTFGSGTRLTVV.

The chain links TRBV28 to TRBJ2-3; tentatively, D is TRBD1 (5 bases). Germline lookup yields CDR1 MDHEN and CDR2 SYDVKM. The CDR3 runs to 16 residues. V gave up 4 bases and J gave up 2 bases, with 16 bases separating them. CDR3 protein: CASSYSRRTLTDTQYF. The CDR3 DNA reads as TGTGCCAGCAGTTACTCCCGACGGACACTCACAGATACGCAGTATTTT.

This clone was picked up a small number of times. The gene calls are TRBV18 and TRBJ2-2, with D unclear. The length of the CDR3 is 13 residues. Germline loops: CDR1 KGHSH, CDR2 LQKENI. V lost 2 bases and J 4 bases, leaving 5 bases between the germline ends. CDR3 region: CASSPAFTGELFF. Written as DNA, the CDR3 is TGTGCCAGCTCACCAGCCTTCACCGGGGAGCTGTTTTTT.

Worth noting for this clone: The sample has other DNA sequences that encode this CDR3 too. Here the CDR3 reads CASSLGSGSSYNEQFF. Written as DNA, the CDR3 is TGCGCCAGCAGCTTGGGGAGCGGGAGCTCCTACAATGAGCAGTTCTTC. The rearrangement links TRBV5-1 to TRBJ2-1; 8 bases align to TRBD2. With 0 bases clipped from V and 0 bases from J, the junction kept 2 bases outside the gene matches. Germline V CDR1 and CDR2: SGHRS, YFSETQ. The CDR3 totals 16 residues.